This is a list of T cell receptor beta chains from one sample in a study of T cells in Graves' hyperthyroidism and ophthalmopathy. TCRdb fed the multiplex PCR reads into MiXCR, producing one record per CDR3 protein. The sample includes around 420,000 distinct CDR3 sequences, about an eighth of them seen just once. Sequencing was done on a sample of blood. All receptors derive from a woman under 30 with Graves' hyperthyroidism. Each CDR3 is given with its conserved first and last residue. The D gene is left open where the match is weak. Part of the rows lack a size; the others show once, few, many or a class for expanded clones.

>-|TRBJ1-2|TRBV5-1|-|13
TGCGCCAGCAGCCTGGAGGCCTCCGATGGCTACACCTTC
CASSLEASDGYTF
>-|TRBJ2-1|TRBV29-1|TRBD2|14
TGCAGCGTTGGTAGCGGGATAGGGGACAATGAGCAGTTCTTC
CSVGSGIGDNEQFF
>many|TRBJ1-1|TRBV5-1|-|15
TGCGCCAGCAGCTCAACAACATGGCAGGGTACTGAAGCTTTCTTT
CASSSTTWQGTEAFF
>many|TRBJ2-5|TRBV7-6|-|14
TGTGCCAGCAGCTGGAGACAGAAGCAAGAGACCCAGTACTTC
CASSWRQKQETQYF
>many|TRBJ2-5|TRBV28|TRBD2|15
TGTGCCACCTCCTCCCAGCTAGCGGGAGTAGAGACCCAGTACTTC
CATSSQLAGVETQYF
>-|TRBJ2-1|TRBV7-9|TRBD2|17
TGTGCCAGCAGCGCTAGCGGGAGGGCCGGAGGGCACGATGAGCAGTTCTTC
CASSASGRAGGHDEQFF
>-|TRBJ2-3|TRBV20-1|TRBD1|13
TGCAGTGCTAGAGGACAGGGTCCAGATACGCAGTATTTT
CSARGQGPDTQYF
>-|TRBJ2-2|TRBV9|TRBD2|15
TGTGCCAGCACCGGAGGACTAGGAGTTGGCGGGGAGCTGTTTTTT
CASTGGLGVGGELFF
>many|TRBJ1-1|TRBV29-1|-|13
TGCAGCGCCCCCATCGGGGGCAGTACTGAAGCTTTCTTT
CSAPIGGSTEAFF
>few|TRBJ1-3|TRBV12-3/TRBV12-4|-|16
TGTGCCAGCAGTTGGGGGGGGGCCCGCTCTGGAAACACCATATATTTT
CASSWGGARSGNTIYF
>-|TRBJ1-1|TRBV25-1|-|12
TGTGCCAGCAGTGAATATTCTTCTGAAGCTTTCTTT
CASSEYSSEAFF
>few|TRBJ1-2|TRBV18|TRBD1|14
TGTGCCAGCTCACTACAGGGGGGTCACTATGGCTACACCTTC
CASSLQGGHYGYTF
>many|TRBJ2-1|TRBV29-1|TRBD2|18
TGCAGCGTCCCCTCCGGGACTAGCGGTGGGCCCGAATACAATGAGCAGTTCTTC
CSVPSGTSGGPEYNEQFF
>many|TRBJ2-1|TRBV5-1|TRBD1|16
TGCGCCAGCAGCCCTGTGGGACAGGGAACGCGTAATGAGCAGTTCTTC
CASSPVGQGTRNEQFF
>many|TRBJ2-1|TRBV2|TRBD2|14
TGTGCCAGCTCCAGGACTAGCGGGAATGATGAGCAGTTCTTC
CASSRTSGNDEQFF
>-|TRBJ1-2|TRBV2|TRBD1|15
TGTGCCAGCAGTCCTGGACAGGGGGCTTTAAGCGGCTACACCTTC
CASSPGQGALSGYTF
>-|TRBJ1-1|TRBV5-8|-|16
TGTGCCAGCAGCTTCCTAACCGGGACCTGGGACACTGAAGCTTTCTTT
CASSFLTGTWDTEAFF
>-|TRBJ1-2|TRBV11-2|-|13
TGTGCCAGCTCAGGGGTACTCGGCTATGGCTACACCTTC
CASSGVLGYGYTF
>many|TRBJ1-4|TRBV7-9|-|16
TGTGCCAGCAGCTTAGATACCGCCGTTGGGAATGAAAAACTGTTTTTT
CASSLDTAVGNEKLFF
>many|TRBJ2-5|TRBV29-1|-|13
TGCAGCGTTGAAGATACGGCAGTGGGGACCCAGTACTTC
CSVEDTAVGTQYF
>-|TRBJ2-3|TRBV20-1|TRBD2|16
TGCAGTGCTAGAGTCCGCGCGGGAGGGCGCACAGATACGCAGTATTTT
CSARVRAGGRTDTQYF
>many|TRBJ1-2|TRBV3-1|TRBD1|14
TGTGCCAGCAGCCGGGGACAGGGGAGCTATGGCTACACCTTC
CASSRGQGSYGYTF
>many|TRBJ1-2|TRBV2|TRBD1|15
TGTGCCAGCAGTCCGCCGGGACAGGGGGCGCGTGGCTACACCTTC
CASSPPGQGARGYTF
>-|TRBJ1-5|TRBV15|-|14
TGTGCCACCAGCAGAGATACACTTGACCAGCCCCAGCATTTT
CATSRDTLDQPQHF
>few|TRBJ2-2|TRBV9|TRBD2|16
TGTGCCAGCAGTAGGGGAATAGCGGGGAACACCGGGGAGCTGTTTTTT
CASSRGIAGNTGELFF
>-|TRBJ2-3|TRBV10-1|TRBD1|14
TGCGCCAGCAGCGGGACAGGGAGAACAGATACGCAGTATTTT
CASSGTGRTDTQYF
>few|TRBJ1-1|TRBV29-1|-|12
TGCAGCGTTTCAAAGGAAGGGGGTGAAGCTTTCTTT
CSVSKEGGEAFF
>many|TRBJ2-1|TRBV28|TRBD1|16
TGTGCCAGCAACCCGACAGGGCGGACCTCCTACAATGAGCAGTTCTTC
CASNPTGRTSYNEQFF
>many|TRBJ1-1|TRBV19|-|18
TGTGCCAGTAGTATCCTGATCCGGTTGGGCGATCTGAACACTGAAGCTTTCTTT
CASSILIRLGDLNTEAFF
>many|TRBJ2-1|TRBV5-1|-|17
TGCGCCAGCAGCTTGGTAGGTATGGACCCCTCCTACAATGAGCAGTTCTTC
CASSLVGMDPSYNEQFF
>many|TRBJ1-1|TRBV6-1|-|15
TGTGCCAGCAGTCCTCTGTCGACATGGAACACTGAAGCTTTCTTT
CASSPLSTWNTEAFF